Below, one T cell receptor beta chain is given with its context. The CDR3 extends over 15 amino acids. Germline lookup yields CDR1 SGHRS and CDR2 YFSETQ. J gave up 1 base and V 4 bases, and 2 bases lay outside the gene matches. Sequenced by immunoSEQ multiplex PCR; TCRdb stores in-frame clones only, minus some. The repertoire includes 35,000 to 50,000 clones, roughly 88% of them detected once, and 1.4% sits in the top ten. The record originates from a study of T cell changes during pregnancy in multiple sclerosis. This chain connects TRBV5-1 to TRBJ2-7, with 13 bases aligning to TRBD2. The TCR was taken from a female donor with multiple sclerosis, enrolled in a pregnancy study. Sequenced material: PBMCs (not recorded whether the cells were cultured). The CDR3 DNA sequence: TGCGCCAGCAGCGAGGGACTAGCGGGGTCCTACGAGCAGTACTTC. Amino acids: CASSEGLAGSYEQYF.